This passage covers 27 T cell receptor beta chains from one sample sequenced in a study of CD8 T cells in Susac syndrome. It was with random hexamers that 0.5 to 1 ug RNA was reverse transcribed. TCRdb reprocessed the immunoSEQ multiplex PCR reads via MiXCR and lists one record per CDR3 protein. This table has about 300,000 distinct CDR3 sequences, about 90% appearing once. The sample taken for sequencing was CD4+ T cells from PBMCs. These receptors were obtained from a human donor with multiple sclerosis.

This chain connects TRBV7-9 to TRBJ1-3; no definite D call. The V and J ends lost 0 bases and 4 bases respectively, with 7 bases between them. This CDR3 is built from 14 residues. Germline V gives CDR1 SEHNR, CDR2 FQNEAQ (reference sequence). The CDR3 here is CASSLATPGNTIYF. The CDR3, as DNA: TGTGCCAGCAGCTTAGCTACCCCAGGAAACACCATATATTTT.

The chain has TRBV12-3 or TRBV12-4 and TRBJ2-7; 7 positions agree with TRBD2. This CDR3 has 15 amino acids. V lost 3 bases, J lost 3 bases, and 8 bases stayed unmatched. The CDR3 protein is CASSFKSSGGYEQYF. Here the CDR3 DNA reads TGTGCCAGCAGTTTTAAATCTAGCGGTGGCTACGAGCAGTACTTC.

This chain joins TRBV12-3 or TRBV12-4 and TRBJ1-2; D gene ambiguous. The CDR3 runs 13 residues. V was clipped by 5 bases and J by 7 bases, with 14 bases between them. Here the CDR3 reads CASSQQLAIGYTF. The CDR3 nucleotides are TGTGCCAGCAGTCAACAGCTTGCGATTGGCTACACCTTC.

The rearrangement uses TRBV20-1 and TRBJ2-1; no clear D gene. The ends were cut back, 0 bases at V and 1 base at J, with 7 bases in the middle. This CDR3 region has 14 residues. Germline loops: CDR1 DFQATT, CDR2 SNEGSKA (reference sequence). CDR3 DNA sequence: TGCAGTGCTAGAGACCCCTTGTCCTACAATGAGCAGTTCTTC. This translates into CSARDPLSYNEQFF.

The chain recombines TRBV23-1 with TRBJ1-5, with 8 bases fitting TRBD1. TRBV23-1 is an ORF for which the function is uncertain. Trimming removed 3 bases from V and 4 bases from J; junction bases left unmatched: 17. The CDR3 loop spans 19 amino acids. The CDR3 loop reads CASSHSHTGGVGPNQPQHF. CDR3 sequence (DNA): TGCGCCAGCAGTCACTCTCATACAGGGGGTGTGGGCCCTAATCAGCCCCAGCATTTT.

The chain has TRBV7-2 and TRBJ2-4; 7 positions agree with TRBD2. Germline V gene data show CDR1 as SGHTA and CDR2 as FQGNSA. The CDR3 is made up of 13 amino acids. The V segment lost 4 bases and the J segment 4 bases; nucleotides outside the gene matches: 1. The DNA of the CDR3 is TGTGCCAGCAGCTCAGCGGGGAAAAACATTCAGTACTTC. Translated, it gives CASSSAGKNIQYF.

The chain has TRBV4-1 and TRBJ1-2; 12 bases agree with TRBD1. This CDR3 has 16 residues. V lost 4 bases, J lost 3 bases, and 6 bases stayed unmatched. The V gene's germline CDR1 is MGHRA and CDR2 YSYEKL. The CDR3 reads CASSLGQGAQYYGYTF. The CDR3, as DNA: TGCGCCAGCAGCCTGGGACAGGGGGCACAATACTATGGCTACACCTTC.

V usage is TRBV20-1 and J usage is TRBJ2-1; 13 bases align to TRBD2. V dropped 1 base and J dropped 15; count of bases not matched to a gene: 9. CDR1 and CDR2 from the germline V gene are DFQATT and SNEGSKA (reference sequence). The CDR3 consists of 14 residues. The CDR3 DNA follows: TGCAGTGCTAGAGCCGGGACTAGCGGGATTCAAGCGTTCTTC. It codes for CSARAGTSGIQAFF.

The chain joins TRBV20-1 to TRBJ2-5, with 8 bases fitting TRBD1. From germline, CDR1 is DFQATT and CDR2 SNEGSKA (reference sequence). V shed 1 base and J 5 bases; nucleotides not matched to a gene: 3. The CDR3 totals 13 residues. CDR3 nucleotide sequence: TGCAGTGCTAGAGGACAGGGGCGGGAGACCCAGTACTTC. Protein sequence: CSARGQGRETQYF.

The chain links TRBV11-2 to TRBJ2-3; 8 nucleotides agree with TRBD2. This CDR3 is 14 amino acids long. CDR1 is SGHAT, CDR2 FQNNGV, per germline. The V and J ends lost 5 bases and 7 bases, in that order; junction bases with no gene match: 8. The CDR3 is CASSRLANHNTQYF. The CDR3 bases are TGTGCCAGCAGCCGACTAGCGAACCACAATACGCAGTATTTT.

The J gene is TRBJ2-7, the V gene TRBV12-3 or TRBV12-4; D is possibly TRBD1 (6 bases). This CDR3 spans 15 amino acids. The ends were cut back, 1 base at V and 4 bases at J, with 14 bases in the middle. CDR3 in amino acids: CASSLGQGSFYEQYF. Written as DNA, the CDR3 is TGTGCCAGCAGTTTAGGGCAGGGGTCCTTTTACGAGCAGTACTTC.

This chain links TRBV5-4 with TRBJ2-5, with unresolved D. The V and J ends lost 5 bases and 2 bases respectively, with 16 bases between them. The germline gives CDR1 SGHNT, CDR2 YYREEE (reference sequence). The CDR3 runs 15 residues. In DNA form, the CDR3 reads TGTGCCAGCAGTCTAAAAAAGACGTATCAAGAGACCCAGTACTTC. Protein: CASSLKKTYQETQYF.

The CDR3 here is CASTRTRPDTQYF. CDR3 nucleotides: TGTGCCAGCACCAGGACTCGTCCAGATACGCAGTATTTT. The J gene is TRBJ2-3, the V gene TRBV12-3 or TRBV12-4; a weak D match, TRBD2 (5 bases). With 7 bases removed from V and 4 bases from J, the gap between germline ends came to 12 bases. This CDR3 is 13 amino acids long.

The chain is built from TRBV23-1 and TRBJ1-2, with 9 bases fitting TRBD1. Being an ORF, TRBV23-1 has a function that is uncertain. This CDR3 is 16 amino acids long. The V gene end was trimmed by 1 base and the J gene end by 8 bases; junction bases not matched to a gene: 11. Here the CDR3 reads CASSQYQWGQGIGYTF. Written as DNA, the CDR3 is TGCGCCAGCAGTCAATACCAATGGGGACAGGGCATAGGCTACACCTTC.

The chain links TRBV7-2 to TRBJ2-3; no clear D. V shed 3 bases and J shed 0 bases, with 7 bases lying between them. Germline values: CDR1 SGHTA, CDR2 FQGNSA. CDR3 length: 14 residues. The CDR3 region has the DNA TGTGCCAGCAGCTTTACTTCTAGCACAGATACGCAGTATTTT. Residues: CASSFTSSTDTQYF.

The chain combines TRBV18 with TRBJ2-7; weak D call: TRBD1 (6 bases). The V and J ends lost 4 bases and 6 bases respectively, with 19 bases between them. Germline V lookup: CDR1 KGHSH, CDR2 LQKENI. The CDR3 runs 15 residues. The CDR3: CASSLLEYRVGEQYF. Written as DNA, the CDR3 is TGTGCCAGCTCACTACTGGAATACAGGGTTGGCGAGCAGTACTTC.

This clonotype was counted a few times. The chain has TRBV30 and TRBJ2-7; perhaps TRBD2 as D (7 bases). The CDR3 totals 15 residues. V dropped 2 bases and J dropped 6 bases, with 20 bases sitting between them. CDR1 is GTSNPN, CDR2 SVGIG, per germline (reference sequence). The chain's CDR3 is CAWSNAGAPPGEQYF. The CDR3, as DNA: TGTGCCTGGAGTAACGCGGGGGCCCCGCCTGGCGAGCAGTACTTC.

The rearrangement links TRBV6-5 to TRBJ2-1, with 7 bases aligning to TRBD1. CDR1 and CDR2 (germline): MNHEY, SVGAGI. The V gene end was trimmed by 0 bases and the J gene end by 7 bases; junction bases not matched to a gene: 9. CDR3 length: 16 amino acids. The chain's CDR3 is CASSYSRTGSGNEQFF. The CDR3 DNA is TGTGCCAGCAGTTACTCTAGGACAGGCAGTGGAAATGAGCAGTTCTTC.

The genes are TRBV29-1 and TRBJ1-2; D perhaps matches TRBD1 (6 bases). Per germline, CDR1 SQVTM and CDR2 ANQGSEA. V was clipped by 7 bases and J by 6 bases, with 18 bases between them. This CDR3 contains 13 residues. CDR3 nucleotide sequence: TGCAGCGCGAGGGGCGGGGGCGGAGATGGCTACACCTTC. Residues: CSARGGGGDGYTF.

V is TRBV4-2 and J is TRBJ2-2, with 11 positions matching TRBD2. The CDR3 extends over 21 amino acids. Germline CDR1 reads LGHNA; CDR2 reads YNFKEQ. V lost 0 bases to trimming and J lost 0 bases; unmatched junction nucleotides: 12. This CDR3 reads CASSQDLGLAGAYANTGELFF. In DNA form, the CDR3 reads TGTGCCAGCAGCCAAGATCTCGGACTAGCGGGCGCATACGCGAACACCGGGGAGCTGTTTTTT.

This clonotype came up once. The chain has TRBV14 and TRBJ2-7, with D possibly matching TRBD2 (6 bases). The CDR3 is 15 residues long. V was clipped by 0 bases and J by 2 bases, with 11 bases between them. From germline, CDR1 is SGHDN and CDR2 FVKESK. CDR3 sequence (DNA): TGTGCCAGCAGCCAAGATCTAGGAGGGACCTACGAGCAGTACTTC. Amino acids: CASSQDLGGTYEQYF.

The chain joins TRBV11-2 to TRBJ2-1; D is unresolved. The CDR3 has 15 residues. Trimming stripped 1 base from V and 7 bases from J, with 14 bases between. Germline CDR1 SGHAT, CDR2 FQNNGV. CDR3 DNA: TGTGCCAGCAGCTTAGGCTCAGGATCGGTTAATGAGCAGTTCTTC. Translating gives CASSLGSGSVNEQFF.

The rearrangement joins TRBV7-2 to TRBJ2-3, with TRBD2 matching 13 bases. Germline V lookup: CDR1 SGHTA, CDR2 FQGNSA. With 4 bases clipped from V and 6 bases from J, the junction kept 16 bases outside the gene matches. The CDR3 runs to 19 residues. CDR3 bases: TGTGCCAGCAGCTCGAAATTTCGGACTAGCGGGGGCAAGAAGGATACGCAGTATTTT. Its translation: CASSSKFRTSGGKKDTQYF.

This chain links TRBV4-1 with TRBJ2-4; D tentatively fits TRBD1 or TRBD2 (5 bases each). This CDR3 is built from 13 residues. Germline V gene lookup returns CDR1 MGHRA and CDR2 YSYEKL. V lost 0 bases, J lost 9 bases, and 9 bases lay in between. CDR3 nucleotide sequence: TGCGCCAGCAGCCAAGAAGAGGGGCCCATTCAGTACTTC. It codes for CASSQEEGPIQYF.

The chain combines TRBV24-1 with TRBJ2-5, with D possibly matching TRBD1 (6 bases). V shed 4 bases and J shed 1 base, with 12 bases lying between them. The CDR3 loop spans 15 amino acids. Per germline, CDR1 KGHDR and CDR2 SFDVKD. Here the CDR3 reads CATSEPGQSQETQYF. CDR3 bases: TGTGCCACCAGTGAACCGGGACAATCCCAAGAGACCCAGTACTTC.

The genes are TRBV29-1 and TRBJ2-7, with a possible D match to TRBD2 (6 bases). Germline assignment: CDR1 SQVTM and CDR2 ANQGSEA. Deletions cut 0 bases from V and 6 bases from J, with 15 bases between. The CDR3 contains 14 residues. CDR3 nucleotide sequence: TGCAGCGTTGAAGATACGGGAGTACCGTCCGAGCAGTACTTC. Encoded protein: CSVEDTGVPSEQYF.

The chain combines TRBV7-9 with TRBJ2-7, with 7 positions matching TRBD1. This CDR3 has 17 amino acids. Losses at the gene ends were 1 base for V and 3 bases for J; bases not matched to a gene: 12. CDR1 SEHNR and CDR2 FQNEAQ come from the germline V gene (reference sequence). CDR3 bases: TGTGCCAGCAGCTTAGGAAGAAAAAGGGACAGCTACTACGAGCAGTACTTC. Translation: CASSLGRKRDSYYEQYF. Looking up the rest from reference TRBV7-9 and TRBJ2-7 gives the full variable domain: DTGVSQNPRHKITKRGQNVTFRCDPISEHNRLYWYRQTLGQGPEFLTYFQNEAQLEKSRLLSDRFSAERPKGSFSTLEIQRTEQGDSAMYLCASSLGRKRDSYYEQYFGPGTRLTVT.